The rows below give T cell receptor beta chains drawn from one sample of a study of blood T cell repertoires in COVID-19. Sequencing was performed with immunoSEQ multiplex PCR; in TCRdb, only in-frame clones are kept and a portion is missing. This table has fewer than 100,000 clones, around 90% appearing once. The material sequenced was peripheral blood. These receptor sequences come from a woman aged 80 or older with acute or convalescent COVID-19. The CDR3 runs from the conserved cysteine through the conserved F or W. Each record gives: J gene, D gene, clone size, V gene, CDR3 DNA, CDR3 protein. A D gene is named only where the DNA matches it firmly. Clone size appears in some rows only: once, few, many, or a class for an expanded clone.

TRBJ2-1 | TRBD2 | few | TRBV4-1 | TGCGCCAGCAGCCGGGGACTAGCGGGGGTGAGCTCCTACAATGAGCAGTTCTTC | CASSRGLAGVSSYNEQFF
TRBJ1-5 | - | - | TRBV5-6 | TGTGCCAGCAGCACCCGGGGGGGTGTCAATCAGCCCCAGCATTTT | CASSTRGGVNQPQHF
TRBJ2-5 | - | - | TRBV24-1 | TGTGCCACCAGTTGGGCAGGCCAAGAGACCCAGTACTTC | CATSWAGQETQYF
TRBJ2-5 | - | - | TRBV9 | TGTGCCAGCAGCTCCGGGGGCAGGGGGGAAGAGACCCAGTACTTC | CASSSGGRGEETQYF
TRBJ2-3 | - | - | TRBV20-1 | TGCAGTGCTTCTAGTCCAGATACGCAGTATTTT | CSASSPDTQYF
TRBJ1-2 | TRBD1 | - | TRBV5-1 | TGCGCCAGCAGCTTCCCCAGGGGGGATCCTGACTACACCTTC | CASSFPRGDPDYTF
TRBJ2-4 | - | - | TRBV19 | TGTGCCAGTAGTATTGCGGGTCTAGCCAAAAACATTCAGTACTTC | CASSIAGLAKNIQYF
TRBJ2-5 | TRBD2 | - | TRBV10-2 | TGCGCCAGCACTGGACTAGCGGGAGGAGGGCAAGAGACCCAGTACTTC | CASTGLAGGGQETQYF
TRBJ2-2 | - | - | TRBV10-3 | TGTGCCACCGCACGGGAAAACACCGGGGAGCTGTTTTTT | CATARENTGELFF
TRBJ1-2 | - | - | TRBV28 | TGTGCCAGCACACTTAGCCCAAGGCAGCTCTATGGCTACACCTTC | CASTLSPRQLYGYTF
TRBJ2-5 | - | - | TRBV28 | TGTGCCAGCAGTTCCTCCAGGGTAGCTACAAAAGAGACCCAGTACTTC | CASSSSRVATKETQYF
TRBJ2-7 | - | - | TRBV19 | TGTGCCAGTAGTATAGATCTATTGGCGGGGCCCTCCTACGAGCAGTACTTC | CASSIDLLAGPSYEQYF
TRBJ2-3 | TRBD2 | - | TRBV7-2 | TGTGCCAGCAGCGCCCGACTAGCGGATACGCAGTATTTT | CASSARLADTQYF
TRBJ1-5 | TRBD1 | - | TRBV6-6 | TGTGCCAGCAGTTACTTCGGGACAGGCCAGGATCAGCCCCAGCATTTT | CASSYFGTGQDQPQHF
TRBJ1-2 | TRBD1 | few | TRBV5-4 | TGTGCCAGCAGCTTGGGACAGGGGGCTTACTCTGGCTACACCTTC | CASSLGQGAYSGYTF
TRBJ2-3 | - | - | TRBV28 | TGTGCCAGCAGAGTCACAGGGAATACGCAGTATTTT | CASRVTGNTQYF
TRBJ2-1 | TRBD2 | - | TRBV12-5 | TGTGCTAGTGGTTCGGGACTAGCGGACAATGAGCAGTTCTTC | CASGSGLADNEQFF
TRBJ1-1 | - | - | TRBV5-4 | TGTGCCAGCAGCTGGCAGGCCACTGAAGCTTTCTTT | CASSWQATEAFF
TRBJ2-1 | - | - | TRBV11-3 | TGTGCCAGCACCACCGGGACTGGCGAGCAGTTCTTC | CASTTGTGEQFF
TRBJ2-1 | TRBD2 | - | TRBV11-2 | TGTGCCAGCAGCCTAAGGACTAGTTCCAATGAGCAGTTCTTC | CASSLRTSSNEQFF
TRBJ2-7 | - | - | TRBV11-2 | TGTGCCAGCAGCTTGAGAAAACCTTCCGACGAGCAGTACTTC | CASSLRKPSDEQYF
TRBJ1-5 | TRBD1 | - | TRBV24-1 | TGTGCCACCAGTGAAGGGACAGGCCCTAATCAGCCCCAGCATTTT | CATSEGTGPNQPQHF
TRBJ2-1 | - | - | TRBV6-5 | TGTGCCAGCAGTAGGAGCTCCTACAATGAGCAGTTCTTC | CASSRSSYNEQFF
TRBJ2-1 | - | - | TRBV27 | TGTGCCAGCAGTTCAATTCAGCGGGCCTCCTACAATGAGCAGTTCTTC | CASSSIQRASYNEQFF
TRBJ2-3 | TRBD2 | - | TRBV19 | TGTGCCAGTAGCTCCGGGGGGGGAAGCACAGATACGCAGTATTTT | CASSSGGGSTDTQYF
TRBJ1-1 | TRBD1 | - | TRBV28 | TGTGCCAGCAGTGACGACAGGGGACAAGCTTTCTTT | CASSDDRGQAFF
TRBJ2-5 | - | - | TRBV25-1 | TGTGCCAGCAGTGAAACGGGCCAGGGAGAGACCCAGTACTTC | CASSETGQGETQYF
TRBJ1-3 | TRBD1 | - | TRBV7-2 | TGTGCCAGCAGTCCCTCTATCGGGACAGTCTCTGGAAACACCATATATTTT | CASSPSIGTVSGNTIYF
TRBJ1-3 | - | - | TRBV7-3 | TGTGCCAGCAGCTTAGACATGGGCAACACCATATATTTT | CASSLDMGNTIYF
TRBJ1-6 | TRBD1 | - | TRBV4-1 | TGCGCCAGCAGCCTGGGACAGGGTCGTAATTCACCCCTCCACTTT | CASSLGQGRNSPLHF
TRBJ2-1 | TRBD2 | - | TRBV2 | TGTGCCAGCAGGCTAGCGGGAGAAGCGTACAATGAGCAGTTCTTC | CASRLAGEAYNEQFF
TRBJ1-6 | - | - | TRBV7-2 | TGTGCCAGCAGCCCCCAGGGCTCCTATAATTCACCCCTCCACTTT | CASSPQGSYNSPLHF
TRBJ2-7 | - | - | TRBV28 | TGTGCCAGCCACTACGAGCAGTACTTC | CASHYEQYF
TRBJ2-5 | - | - | TRBV20-1 | TGCAGTGCTAGTGGGGTCGGAGAAGAGACCCAGTACTTC | CSASGVGEETQYF
TRBJ2-1 | TRBD1 | - | TRBV5-1 | TGCGCCAGCAGCGCGACTTTGGGACAGCCCACCAATGAGCAGTTCTTC | CASSATLGQPTNEQFF
TRBJ2-7 | - | - | TRBV7-6 | TGTGCCAGCACCCCGAGCCGGGACTCCCTTTGTTACGAGCAGTACTTC | CASTPSRDSLCYEQYF
TRBJ2-3 | - | - | TRBV11-3 | TGTGCCAGCAGCCCCGGGGGAAGCACAGATACGCAGTATTTT | CASSPGGSTDTQYF
TRBJ1-2 | - | - | TRBV29-1 | TGCAGCGTTGACCTTGAGAAAGTTGGACAGAACTATGGCTACACCTTC | CSVDLEKVGQNYGYTF
TRBJ2-1 | TRBD2 | - | TRBV5-1 | TGCGCCAGCAGCTTGTCTAGCGGGGGCCCTAGGGATGAGCAGTTCTTC | CASSLSSGGPRDEQFF
TRBJ1-1 | TRBD1 | few | TRBV5-1 | TGCGCCAGCAGCCCCGGGACAGGGGGATTTGCTTTCTTT | CASSPGTGGFAFF
TRBJ2-7 | - | - | TRBV21-1 | TGTGCCAGCAGCACAGAGGGGGGGTACGAGCAGTACTTC | CASSTEGGYEQYF
TRBJ2-7 | - | once | TRBV5-5 | TGTGCCAGCAGCTTGTCCCACACCTACGAGCAGTACTTC | CASSLSHTYEQYF